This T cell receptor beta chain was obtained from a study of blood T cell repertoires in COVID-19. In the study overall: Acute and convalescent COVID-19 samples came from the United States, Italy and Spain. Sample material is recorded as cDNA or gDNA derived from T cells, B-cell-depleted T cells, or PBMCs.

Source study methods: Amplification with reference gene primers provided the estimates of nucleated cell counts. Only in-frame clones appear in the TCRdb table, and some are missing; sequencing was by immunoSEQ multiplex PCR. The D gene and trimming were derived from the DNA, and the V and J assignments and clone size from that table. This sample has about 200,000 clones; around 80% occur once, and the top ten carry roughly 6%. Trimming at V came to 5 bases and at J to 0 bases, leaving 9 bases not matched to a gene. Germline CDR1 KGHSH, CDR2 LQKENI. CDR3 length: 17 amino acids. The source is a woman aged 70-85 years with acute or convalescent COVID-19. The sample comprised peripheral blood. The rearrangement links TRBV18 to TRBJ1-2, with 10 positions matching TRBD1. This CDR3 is CASSFYGTGVSNYGYTF. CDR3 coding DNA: TGTGCCAGCTCATTCTACGGGACAGGGGTTTCTAACTATGGCTACACCTTC. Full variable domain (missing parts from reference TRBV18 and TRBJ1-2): NAGVMQNPRHLVRRRGQEARLRCSPMKGHSHVYWYRQLPEEGLKFMVYLQKENIIDESGMPKERFSAEFPKEGPSILRIQQVVRGDSAAYFCASSFYGTGVSNYGYTFGSGTRLTVV.